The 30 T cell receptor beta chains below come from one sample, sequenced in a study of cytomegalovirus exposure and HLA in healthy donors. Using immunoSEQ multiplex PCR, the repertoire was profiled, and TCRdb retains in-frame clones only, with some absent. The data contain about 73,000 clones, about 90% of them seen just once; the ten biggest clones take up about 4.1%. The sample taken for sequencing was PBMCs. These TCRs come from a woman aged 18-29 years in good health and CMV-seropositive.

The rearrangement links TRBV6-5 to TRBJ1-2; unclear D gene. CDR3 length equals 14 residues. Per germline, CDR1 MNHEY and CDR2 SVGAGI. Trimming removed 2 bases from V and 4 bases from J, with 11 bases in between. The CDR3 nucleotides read TGTGCCAGCAGTTACGCGCCGCACCTCTATGGCTACACCTTC. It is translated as CASSYAPHLYGYTF.

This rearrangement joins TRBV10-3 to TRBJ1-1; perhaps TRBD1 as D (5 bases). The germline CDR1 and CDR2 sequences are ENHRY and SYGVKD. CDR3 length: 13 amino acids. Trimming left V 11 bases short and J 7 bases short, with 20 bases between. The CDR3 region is CAASTDSLIEAFF. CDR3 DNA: TGTGCCGCCTCAACTGACAGCCTTATTGAAGCTTTCTTT.

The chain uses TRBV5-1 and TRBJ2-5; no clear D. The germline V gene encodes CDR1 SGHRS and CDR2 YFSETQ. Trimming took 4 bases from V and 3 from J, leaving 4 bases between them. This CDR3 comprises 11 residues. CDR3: CASSLKETQYF. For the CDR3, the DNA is TGCGCCAGCAGCCTAAAAGAGACCCAGTACTTC.

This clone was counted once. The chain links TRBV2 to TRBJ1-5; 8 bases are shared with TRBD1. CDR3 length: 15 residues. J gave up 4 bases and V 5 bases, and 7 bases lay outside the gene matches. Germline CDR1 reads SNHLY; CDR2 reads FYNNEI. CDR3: CASSPTGARNQPQHF. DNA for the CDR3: TGTGCCAGCAGTCCGACAGGGGCAAGGAATCAGCCCCAGCATTTT. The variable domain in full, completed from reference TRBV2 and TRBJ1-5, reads EPEVTQTPSHQVTQMGQEVILRCVPISNHLYFYWYRQILGQKVEFLVSFYNNEISEKSEIFDDQFSVERPDGSNFTLKIRSTKLEDSAMYFCASSPTGARNQPQHFGDGTRLSIL.

The CDR3 is CGGGSGVLNEQFF. CDR3 DNA: TGCGGCGGCGGGAGTGGGGTTTTGAATGAGCAGTTCTTC. The chain carries TRBV29-1 and TRBJ2-1; 7 bases agree with TRBD2. Germline V gives CDR1 SQVTM, CDR2 ANQGSEA. CDR3 length: 13 residues.

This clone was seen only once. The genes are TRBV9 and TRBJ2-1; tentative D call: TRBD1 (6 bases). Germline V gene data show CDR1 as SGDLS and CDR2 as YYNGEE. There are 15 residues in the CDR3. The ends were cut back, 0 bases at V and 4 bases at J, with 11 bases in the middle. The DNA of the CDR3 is TGTGCCAGCAGCGTAGGGGGACACCATTACAATGAGCAGTTCTTC. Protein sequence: CASSVGGHHYNEQFF.

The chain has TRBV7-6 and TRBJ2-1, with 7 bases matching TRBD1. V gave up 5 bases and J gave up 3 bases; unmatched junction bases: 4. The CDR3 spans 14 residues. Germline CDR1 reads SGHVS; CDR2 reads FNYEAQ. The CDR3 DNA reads TGTGCCAGCAGCGAGAGGGACAGCTACAATGAGCAGTTCTTC. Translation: CASSERDSYNEQFF. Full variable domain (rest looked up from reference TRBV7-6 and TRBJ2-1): GAGVSQSPRYKVTKRGQDVALRCDPISGHVSLYWYRQALGQGPEFLTYFNYEAQQDKSGLPNDRFSAERPEGSISTLTIQRTEQRDSAMYRCASSERDSYNEQFFGPGTRLTVL.

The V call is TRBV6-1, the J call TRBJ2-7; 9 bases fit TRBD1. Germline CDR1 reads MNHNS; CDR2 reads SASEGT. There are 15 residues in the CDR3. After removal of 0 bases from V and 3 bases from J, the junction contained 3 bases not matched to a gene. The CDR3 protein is CASSEALTGGYEQYF. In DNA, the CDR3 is TGTGCCAGCAGTGAAGCCCTGACAGGGGGCTACGAGCAGTACTTC.

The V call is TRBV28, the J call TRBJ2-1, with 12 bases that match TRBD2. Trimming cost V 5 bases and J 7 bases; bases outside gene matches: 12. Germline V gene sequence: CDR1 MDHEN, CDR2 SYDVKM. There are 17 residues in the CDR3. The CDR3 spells CASSGRLAGAVLNEQFF. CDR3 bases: TGTGCCAGCAGTGGAAGACTAGCGGGAGCGGTTTTGAATGAGCAGTTCTTC.

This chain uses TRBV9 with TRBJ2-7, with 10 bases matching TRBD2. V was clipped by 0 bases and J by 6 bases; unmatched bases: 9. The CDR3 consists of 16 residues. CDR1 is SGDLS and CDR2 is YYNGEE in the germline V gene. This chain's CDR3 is CASSVGSGRAVSEQYF. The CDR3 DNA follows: TGTGCCAGCAGCGTAGGGAGCGGGAGGGCCGTATCCGAGCAGTACTTC.

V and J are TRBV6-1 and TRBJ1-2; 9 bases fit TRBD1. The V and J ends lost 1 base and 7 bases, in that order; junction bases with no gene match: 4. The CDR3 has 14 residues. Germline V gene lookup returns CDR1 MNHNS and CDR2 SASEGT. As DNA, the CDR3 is TGTGCCAGCAGTGAAGGCGACAGGGGGGGTGGCTACACCTTC. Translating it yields CASSEGDRGGGYTF.

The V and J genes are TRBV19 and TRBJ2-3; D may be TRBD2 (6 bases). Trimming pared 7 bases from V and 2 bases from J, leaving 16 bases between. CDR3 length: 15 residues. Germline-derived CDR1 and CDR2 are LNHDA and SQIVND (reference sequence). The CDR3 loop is CASTKGGGITDTQYF. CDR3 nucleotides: TGTGCCAGTACCAAGGGAGGCGGGATCACAGATACGCAGTATTTT. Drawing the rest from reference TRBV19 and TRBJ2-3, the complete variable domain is DGGITQSPKYLFRKEGQNVTLSCEQNLNHDAMYWYRQDPGQGLRLIYYSQIVNDFQKGDIAEGYSVSREKKESFPLTVTSAQKNPTAFYLCASTKGGGITDTQYFGPGTRLTVL.

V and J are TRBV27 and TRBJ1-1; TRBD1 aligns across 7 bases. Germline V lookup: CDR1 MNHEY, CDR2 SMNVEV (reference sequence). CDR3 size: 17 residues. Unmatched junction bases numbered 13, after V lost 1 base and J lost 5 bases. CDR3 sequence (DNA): TGTGCCAGCAGTTTATACCTCCAGACAGGGAGGAAAACTGAAGCTTTCTTT. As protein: CASSLYLQTGRKTEAFF.

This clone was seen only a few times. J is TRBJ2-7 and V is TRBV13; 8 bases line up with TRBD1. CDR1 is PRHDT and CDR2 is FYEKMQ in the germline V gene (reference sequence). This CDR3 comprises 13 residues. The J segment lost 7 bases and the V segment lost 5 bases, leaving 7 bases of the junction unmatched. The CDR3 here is CASSLQGAREQYF. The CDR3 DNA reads TGTGCCAGCAGCCTTCAGGGGGCTCGGGAGCAGTACTTC.

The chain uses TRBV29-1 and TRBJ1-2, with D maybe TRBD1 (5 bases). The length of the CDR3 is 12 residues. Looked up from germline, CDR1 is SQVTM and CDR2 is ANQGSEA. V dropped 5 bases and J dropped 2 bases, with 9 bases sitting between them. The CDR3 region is CSVRRTNYGYTF. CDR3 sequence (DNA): TGCAGCGTTAGAAGGACAAACTATGGCTACACCTTC.

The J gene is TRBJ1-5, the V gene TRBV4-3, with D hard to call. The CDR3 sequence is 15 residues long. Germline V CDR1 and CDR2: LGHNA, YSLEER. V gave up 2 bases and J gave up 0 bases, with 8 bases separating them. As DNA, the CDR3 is TGCGCCAGCAGCCAAAGCGTTAATAGCAATCAGCCCCAGCATTTT. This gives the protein CASSQSVNSNQPQHF.

CDR3: CASSLATGGMNTEAFF. The DNA of the CDR3 is TGTGCCAGCAGCTTAGCGACCGGGGGGATGAACACTGAAGCTTTCTTT. The chain has TRBV7-6 and TRBJ1-1; tentatively, D is TRBD1 (5 bases). The CDR3 extends over 16 amino acids. The germline gives CDR1 SGHVS, CDR2 FNYEAQ. V was pared by 0 bases and J by 0 bases, with 11 bases between.

Written as DNA, the CDR3 is TGTGCCAGCAGCGTAGCCCCCCGGCCACCGGGAGATACGCAGTATTTT. It encodes CASSVAPRPPGDTQYF. The gene calls are TRBV9 and TRBJ2-3; D call uncertain. Between the trimmed V and J ends, which lost 0 bases and 5 bases, there was a span of 16 bases. The CDR3 length is 16 residues. The germline V gene encodes CDR1 SGDLS and CDR2 YYNGEE.

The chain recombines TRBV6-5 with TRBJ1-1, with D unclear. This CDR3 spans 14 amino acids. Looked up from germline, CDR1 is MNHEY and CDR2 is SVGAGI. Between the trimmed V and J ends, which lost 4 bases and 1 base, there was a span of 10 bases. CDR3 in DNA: TGTGCCAGCAGTTCCTTGACGGGGAACACTGAAGCTTTCTTT. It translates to CASSSLTGNTEAFF.

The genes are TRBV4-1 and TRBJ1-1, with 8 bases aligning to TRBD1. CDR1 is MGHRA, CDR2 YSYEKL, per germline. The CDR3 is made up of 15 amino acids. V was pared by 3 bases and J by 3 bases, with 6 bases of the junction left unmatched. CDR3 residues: CASSQRTGRDTEAFF. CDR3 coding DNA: TGCGCCAGCAGCCAGAGGACAGGGCGGGACACTGAAGCTTTCTTT.

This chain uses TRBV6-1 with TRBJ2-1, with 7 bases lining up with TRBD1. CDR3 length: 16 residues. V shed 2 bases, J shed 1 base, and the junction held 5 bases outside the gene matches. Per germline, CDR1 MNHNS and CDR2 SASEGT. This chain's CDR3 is CASSELHRGSYNEQFF. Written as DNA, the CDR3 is TGTGCCAGCAGTGAACTACACAGGGGTTCCTACAATGAGCAGTTCTTC.

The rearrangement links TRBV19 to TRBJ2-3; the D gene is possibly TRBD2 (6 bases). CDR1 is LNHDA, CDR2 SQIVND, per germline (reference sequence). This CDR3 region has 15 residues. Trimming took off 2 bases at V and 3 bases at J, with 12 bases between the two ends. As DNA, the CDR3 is TGTGCCAGTAGTATATCCGGGAGACCAACAGATACGCAGTATTTT. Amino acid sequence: CASSISGRPTDTQYF. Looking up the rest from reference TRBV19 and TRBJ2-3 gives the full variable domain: DGGITQSPKYLFRKEGQNVTLSCEQNLNHDAMYWYRQDPGQGLRLIYYSQIVNDFQKGDIAEGYSVSREKKESFPLTVTSAQKNPTAFYLCASSISGRPTDTQYFGPGTRLTVL.

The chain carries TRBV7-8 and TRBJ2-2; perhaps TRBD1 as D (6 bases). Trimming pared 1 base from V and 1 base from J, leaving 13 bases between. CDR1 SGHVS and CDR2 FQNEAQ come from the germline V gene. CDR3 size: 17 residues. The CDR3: CASSLDPQTGNTGELFF. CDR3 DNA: TGTGCCAGCAGCTTAGATCCTCAGACAGGGAACACCGGGGAGCTGTTTTTT.

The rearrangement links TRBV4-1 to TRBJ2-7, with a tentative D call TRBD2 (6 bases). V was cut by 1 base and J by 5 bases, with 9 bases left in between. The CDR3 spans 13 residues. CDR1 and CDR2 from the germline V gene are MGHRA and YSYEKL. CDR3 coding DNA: TGCGCCAGCAGCCAAGTGGGCGGGGACGAGCAGTACTTC. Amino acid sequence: CASSQVGGDEQYF.

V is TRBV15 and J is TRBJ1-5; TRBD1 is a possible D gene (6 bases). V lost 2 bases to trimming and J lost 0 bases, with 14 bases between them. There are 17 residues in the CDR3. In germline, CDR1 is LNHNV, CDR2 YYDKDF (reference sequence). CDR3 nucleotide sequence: TGTGCCACCAGCAGAACCCGGGGACAAAGTAGCAATCAGCCCCAGCATTTT. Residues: CATSRTRGQSSNQPQHF.

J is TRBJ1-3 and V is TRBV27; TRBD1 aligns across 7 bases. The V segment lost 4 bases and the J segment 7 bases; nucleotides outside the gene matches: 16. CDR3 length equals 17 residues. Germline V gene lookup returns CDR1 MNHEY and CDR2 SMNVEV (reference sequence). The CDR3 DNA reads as TGTGCCAGCAGTTCGTTAGGGACAGCTCGAGGGCGGAACACCATATATTTT. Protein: CASSSLGTARGRNTIYF.

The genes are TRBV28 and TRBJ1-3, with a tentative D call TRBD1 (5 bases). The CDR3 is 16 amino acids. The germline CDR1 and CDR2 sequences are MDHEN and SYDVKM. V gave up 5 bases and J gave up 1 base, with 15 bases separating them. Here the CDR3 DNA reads TGTGCCAGCAGTCCGCCCAAGGGGCGATCTGGAAACACCATATATTTT. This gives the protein CASSPPKGRSGNTIYF.

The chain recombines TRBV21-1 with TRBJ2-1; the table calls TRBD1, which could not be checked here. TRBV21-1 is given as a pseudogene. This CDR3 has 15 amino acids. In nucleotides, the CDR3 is TGTGCCAGCAGCAAAGTAGGGGACAGGGTCAATGAGCAGTTCTTC. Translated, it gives CASSKVGDRVNEQFF.

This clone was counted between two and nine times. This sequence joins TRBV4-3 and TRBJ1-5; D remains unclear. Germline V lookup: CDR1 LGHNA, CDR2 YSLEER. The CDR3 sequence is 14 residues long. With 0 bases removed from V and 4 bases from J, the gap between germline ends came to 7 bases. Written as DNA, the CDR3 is TGCGCCAGCAGCCAAGACAGGTATAATCAGCCCCAGCATTTT. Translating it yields CASSQDRYNQPQHF.

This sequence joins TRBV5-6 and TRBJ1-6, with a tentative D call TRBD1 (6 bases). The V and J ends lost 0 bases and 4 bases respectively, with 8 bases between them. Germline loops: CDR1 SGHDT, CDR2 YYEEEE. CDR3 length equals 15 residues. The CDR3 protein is CASSLDREYNSPLHF. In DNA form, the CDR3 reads TGTGCCAGCAGCTTGGACAGGGAGTATAATTCACCCCTCCACTTT.